The 18 T cell receptor beta chains listed next were all sequenced from one sample in a study of neoadjuvant nivolumab and ipilimumab in lung cancer. TCRdb keeps only in-frame clones here, not all; method: immunoSEQ multiplex PCR. The sample lists approximately 29,000 clones, approximately 90% occurring once. The sample consisted of peripheral blood, taken after neoadjuvant nivolumab, alone or with ipilimumab, at or shortly before surgery. The receptors were gathered from an adult with non-small cell lung cancer.

This clone has a single count. This rearrangement joins TRBV19 to TRBJ2-2; 8 bases align to TRBD2. There are 15 residues in the CDR3. Germline assignment: CDR1 LNHDA and CDR2 SQIVND (reference sequence). V trimming: 6 bases; J trimming: 1 base; junction bases outside the gene matches: 4. The CDR3 nucleotides are TGTGCCAGTAGCCGTCTAGCGGGGAACACCGGGGAGCTGTTTTTT. Translating gives CASSRLAGNTGELFF. The full variable domain, its missing parts supplied by reference TRBV19 and TRBJ2-2, is DGGITQSPKYLFRKEGQNVTLSCEQNLNHDAMYWYRQDPGQGLRLIYYSQIVNDFQKGDIAEGYSVSREKKESFPLTVTSAQKNPTAFYLCASSRLAGNTGELFFGEGSRLTVL.

The rearrangement links TRBV7-9 to TRBJ2-5, with 7 positions matching TRBD1. This CDR3 has 11 amino acids. Germline CDR1 is SEHNR and CDR2 is FQNEAQ (reference sequence). With V trimmed by 4 bases and J by 12 bases, 5 bases remained unmatched. Here the CDR3 DNA reads TGTGCCAGCAGCTACAGGGGTCTTAAGTACTTC. As protein: CASSYRGLKYF.

About this clone: Other DNA sequences of this sample code for an identical CDR3. This chain joins TRBV5-1 and TRBJ1-1, with a possible D match to TRBD1 (5 bases). The V gene's germline CDR1 is SGHRS and CDR2 YFSETQ. The V end lost 0 bases, the J end lost 3 bases, and 6 bases lay between the germline ends. This CDR3 contains 13 residues. The CDR3 loop is CASSLVGDTEAFF. CDR3 nucleotide sequence: TGCGCCAGCAGCTTGGTAGGGGACACTGAAGCTTTCTTT.

This clone has a single count. This chain connects TRBV5-5 to TRBJ2-3; TRBD2 aligns across 7 bases. The V gene end was trimmed by 4 bases and the J gene end by 3 bases; junction bases not matched to a gene: 8. CDR1 is SGHKS and CDR2 is YYEKEE in the germline V gene (reference sequence). This CDR3 comprises 15 residues. CDR3 DNA: TGTGCCAGCAGCCTCCGGGGGGTGTCGACAGATACGCAGTATTTT. Amino acid sequence: CASSLRGVSTDTQYF. Complete variable domain (other parts from reference TRBV5-5 and TRBJ2-3): DAGVTQSPTHLIKTRGQQVTLRCSPISGHKSVSWYQQVLGQGPQFIFQYYEKEERGRGNFPDRFSARQFPNYSSELNVNALLLGDSALYLCASSLRGVSTDTQYFGPGTRLTVL.

The genes are TRBV7-9 and TRBJ1-1; D possibly corresponds to TRBD1 (5 bases). Deletions cut 5 bases from V and 8 bases from J, with 21 bases between. The CDR3 length is 15 residues. Germline V gene sequence: CDR1 SEHNR, CDR2 FQNEAQ (reference sequence). Written as DNA, the CDR3 is TGTGCCAGCAGCCCGGCCCGGTGGGGGATGGTCGAAGCTTTCTTT. Protein product: CASSPARWGMVEAFF.

The CDR3: CASSQAGYGYTF. CDR3 in DNA: TGCGCCAGCAGCCAAGCTGGGTATGGCTACACCTTC. The chain employs TRBV4-1 and TRBJ1-2; D gene unclear. V was shortened by 1 base and J by 5 bases, with 5 bases between the two germline ends. The CDR3 consists of 12 residues. Germline V lookup: CDR1 MGHRA, CDR2 YSYEKL.

The CDR3 DNA sequence: TGTGCCAGCAGTGAATCAAGTTTAGAGACCCAGTACTTC. Translating it yields CASSESSLETQYF. V is TRBV25-1 and J is TRBJ2-5; the D is unclear. This CDR3 is 13 amino acids long. Germline CDR1 and CDR2: MGHDK and SYGVNS. The V end was cut by 1 base, the J end by 4 bases, with 7 bases between.

The chain is built from TRBV2 and TRBJ1-5; possible D gene TRBD1, 5 bases. From germline, CDR1 is SNHLY and CDR2 FYNNEI. The CDR3 extends over 14 amino acids. Trimming took off 6 bases at V and 5 bases at J, with 14 bases between the two ends. The CDR3 sequence is CASSIDSGDQPQHF. CDR3 nucleotide sequence: TGTGCCAGCAGCATAGACAGCGGGGATCAGCCCCAGCATTTT.

The rearrangement joins TRBV7-3 to TRBJ1-1; D unresolved. Germline CDR1 SGHTA, CDR2 FQGTGA. The CDR3 is 13 residues long. V dropped 5 bases and J dropped 0 bases, with 7 bases sitting between them. The CDR3 sequence: CASSPGMNTEAFF. CDR3 DNA: TGTGCCAGCAGCCCCGGGATGAACACTGAAGCTTTCTTT.

The chain joins TRBV6-5 to TRBJ2-6; D gene unclear. This CDR3 spans 13 amino acids. Germline V gene data show CDR1 as MNHEY and CDR2 as SVGAGI. V gave up 6 bases and J gave up 2 bases, with 5 bases separating them. In DNA, the CDR3 is TGTGCCAGCAGACAGACTGGGGCCAACGTCCTGACTTTC. Its translation is CASRQTGANVLTF.

The V call is TRBV5-6, the J call TRBJ2-7, with D uncertain. CDR1 and CDR2 (germline): SGHDT, YYEEEE. This CDR3 spans 15 amino acids. Trimming stripped 2 bases from V and 0 bases from J, with 12 bases between. CDR3 nucleotides: TGTGCCAGCAGCTTAGGTGTTCCGTTCTCCTACGAGCAGTACTTC. Encoded protein: CASSLGVPFSYEQYF.

This clone came up once. The chain employs TRBV6-5 and TRBJ1-4; D uncertain. Trimming cost V 7 bases and J 8 bases, with 20 bases left between them. From germline, CDR1 is MNHEY and CDR2 SVGAGI. The CDR3 loop spans 15 amino acids. CDR3 bases: TGTGCCAGCACCCGCCTCGGTCTGGGTGAGGAAAAACTGTTTTTT. This codes for CASTRLGLGEEKLFF.

The chain couples TRBV2 to TRBJ1-6, with D possibly TRBD1 on 6 matching bases. The germline CDR1 and CDR2 sequences are SNHLY and FYNNEI. Trimming removed 7 bases from V and 0 bases from J, with 13 bases in between. The CDR3 spans 16 residues. CDR3 DNA: TGTGCCAGCACCGAGGGGGGAAGCTCCTATAATTCACCCCTCCACTTT. It yields the protein CASTEGGSSYNSPLHF.

The table lists this clone with a count of one. The chain couples TRBV4-2 to TRBJ2-7; 9 bases are shared with TRBD1. The trim removed 5 bases at V and 1 base at J, leaving 6 bases unmatched. This CDR3 region has 15 residues. CDR1 is LGHNA, CDR2 YNFKEQ, per germline. CDR3 sequence (DNA): TGTGCCAGCAGCTCCAGGACAGGGGAGTCCTACGAGCAGTACTTC. This gives the protein CASSSRTGESYEQYF.

V usage is TRBV7-2 and J usage is TRBJ2-3; tentative D call: TRBD2 (6 bases). Trimming removed 4 bases from V and 2 bases from J, with 13 bases in between. CDR3 size: 15 residues. Germline loops: CDR1 SGHTA, CDR2 FQGNSA. In DNA form, the CDR3 reads TGTGCCAGCAGCTGGCAAGGCGGGGTCACAGATACGCAGTATTTT. Translating it yields CASSWQGGVTDTQYF. The full variable domain, its missing parts supplied by reference TRBV7-2 and TRBJ2-3, is GAGVSQSPSNKVTEKGKDVELRCDPISGHTALYWYRQSLGQGLEFLIYFQGNSAPDKSGLPSDRFSAERTGGSVSTLTIQRTQQEDSAVYLCASSWQGGVTDTQYFGPGTRLTVL.

The J gene is TRBJ2-5, the V gene TRBV11-3; TRBD2 aligns across 10 bases. The germline V gene has CDR1 SGHNT and CDR2 YENEEA. With V trimmed by 3 bases and J by 1 base, 2 bases remained unmatched. This CDR3 comprises 15 residues. The CDR3 protein is CASSFRTSGQETQYF. The CDR3 coding sequence is TGTGCCAGCAGCTTTAGGACTAGCGGCCAAGAGACCCAGTACTTC. The entire variable domain, with the rest obtained from reference TRBV11-3 and TRBJ2-5, is as follows: EAGVVQSPRYKIIEKKQPVAFWCNPISGHNTLYWYLQNLGQGPELLIRYENEEAVDDSQLPKDRFSAERLKGVDSTLKIQPAELGDSAVYLCASSFRTSGQETQYFGPGTRLLVL.

The chain combines TRBV7-3 with TRBJ2-5; no definite D call. The CDR3 has 13 amino acids. The V end was cut by 3 bases, the J end by 0 bases, with 5 bases between. From germline, CDR1 is SGHTA and CDR2 FQGTGA. The chain's CDR3 is CASSLTNQETQYF. The CDR3 region has the DNA TGTGCCAGCAGCTTGACGAACCAAGAGACCCAGTACTTC.

The chain joins TRBV5-1 to TRBJ1-1; D remains ambiguous. Germline CDR1 is SGHRS and CDR2 is YFSETQ. Deletions cut 4 bases from V and 0 bases from J, with 10 bases between. The CDR3 sequence is 14 residues long. The DNA of the CDR3 is TGCGCCAGCAGCCTCAGCAAACTGAACACTGAAGCTTTCTTT. Protein sequence: CASSLSKLNTEAFF.